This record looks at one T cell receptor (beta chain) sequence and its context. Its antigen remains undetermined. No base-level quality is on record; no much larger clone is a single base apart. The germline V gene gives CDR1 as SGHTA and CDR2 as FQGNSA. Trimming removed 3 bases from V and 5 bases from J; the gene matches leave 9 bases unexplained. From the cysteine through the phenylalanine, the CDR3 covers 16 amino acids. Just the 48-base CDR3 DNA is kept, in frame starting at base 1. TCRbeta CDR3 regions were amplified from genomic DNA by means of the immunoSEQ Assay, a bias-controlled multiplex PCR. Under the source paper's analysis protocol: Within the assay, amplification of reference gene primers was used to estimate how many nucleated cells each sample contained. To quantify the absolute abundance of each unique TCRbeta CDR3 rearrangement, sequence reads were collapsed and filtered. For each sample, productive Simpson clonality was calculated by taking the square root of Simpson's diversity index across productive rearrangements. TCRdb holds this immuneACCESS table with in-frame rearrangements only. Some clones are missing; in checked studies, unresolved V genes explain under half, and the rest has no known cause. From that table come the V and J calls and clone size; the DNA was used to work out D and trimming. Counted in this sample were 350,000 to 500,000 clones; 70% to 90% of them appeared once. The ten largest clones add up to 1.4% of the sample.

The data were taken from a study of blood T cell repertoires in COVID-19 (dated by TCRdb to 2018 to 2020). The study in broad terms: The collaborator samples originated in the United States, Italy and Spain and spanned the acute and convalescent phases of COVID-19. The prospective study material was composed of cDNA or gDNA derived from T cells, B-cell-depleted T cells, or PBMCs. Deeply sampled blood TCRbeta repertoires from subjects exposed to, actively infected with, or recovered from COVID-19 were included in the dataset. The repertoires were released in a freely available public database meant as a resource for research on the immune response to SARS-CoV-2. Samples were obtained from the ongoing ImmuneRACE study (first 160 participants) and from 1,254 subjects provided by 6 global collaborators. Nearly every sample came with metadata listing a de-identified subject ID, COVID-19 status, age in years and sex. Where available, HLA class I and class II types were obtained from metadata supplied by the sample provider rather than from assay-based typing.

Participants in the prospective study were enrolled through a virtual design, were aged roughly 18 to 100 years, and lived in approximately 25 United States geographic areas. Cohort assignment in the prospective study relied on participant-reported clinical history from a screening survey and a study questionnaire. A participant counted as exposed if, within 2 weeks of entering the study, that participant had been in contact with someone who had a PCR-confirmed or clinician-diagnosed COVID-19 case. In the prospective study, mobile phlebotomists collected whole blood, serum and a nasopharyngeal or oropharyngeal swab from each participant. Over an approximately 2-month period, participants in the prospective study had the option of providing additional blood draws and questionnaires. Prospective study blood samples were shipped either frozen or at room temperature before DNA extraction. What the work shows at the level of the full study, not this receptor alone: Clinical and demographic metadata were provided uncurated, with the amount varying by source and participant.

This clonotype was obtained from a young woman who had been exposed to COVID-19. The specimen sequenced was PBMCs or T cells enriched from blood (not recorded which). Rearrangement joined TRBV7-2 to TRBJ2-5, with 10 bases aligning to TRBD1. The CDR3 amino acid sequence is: CASSLSGTGVFETQYF. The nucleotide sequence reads TGTGCCAGCAGCTTGTCCGGGACAGGGGTATTTGAGACCCAGTACTTC.